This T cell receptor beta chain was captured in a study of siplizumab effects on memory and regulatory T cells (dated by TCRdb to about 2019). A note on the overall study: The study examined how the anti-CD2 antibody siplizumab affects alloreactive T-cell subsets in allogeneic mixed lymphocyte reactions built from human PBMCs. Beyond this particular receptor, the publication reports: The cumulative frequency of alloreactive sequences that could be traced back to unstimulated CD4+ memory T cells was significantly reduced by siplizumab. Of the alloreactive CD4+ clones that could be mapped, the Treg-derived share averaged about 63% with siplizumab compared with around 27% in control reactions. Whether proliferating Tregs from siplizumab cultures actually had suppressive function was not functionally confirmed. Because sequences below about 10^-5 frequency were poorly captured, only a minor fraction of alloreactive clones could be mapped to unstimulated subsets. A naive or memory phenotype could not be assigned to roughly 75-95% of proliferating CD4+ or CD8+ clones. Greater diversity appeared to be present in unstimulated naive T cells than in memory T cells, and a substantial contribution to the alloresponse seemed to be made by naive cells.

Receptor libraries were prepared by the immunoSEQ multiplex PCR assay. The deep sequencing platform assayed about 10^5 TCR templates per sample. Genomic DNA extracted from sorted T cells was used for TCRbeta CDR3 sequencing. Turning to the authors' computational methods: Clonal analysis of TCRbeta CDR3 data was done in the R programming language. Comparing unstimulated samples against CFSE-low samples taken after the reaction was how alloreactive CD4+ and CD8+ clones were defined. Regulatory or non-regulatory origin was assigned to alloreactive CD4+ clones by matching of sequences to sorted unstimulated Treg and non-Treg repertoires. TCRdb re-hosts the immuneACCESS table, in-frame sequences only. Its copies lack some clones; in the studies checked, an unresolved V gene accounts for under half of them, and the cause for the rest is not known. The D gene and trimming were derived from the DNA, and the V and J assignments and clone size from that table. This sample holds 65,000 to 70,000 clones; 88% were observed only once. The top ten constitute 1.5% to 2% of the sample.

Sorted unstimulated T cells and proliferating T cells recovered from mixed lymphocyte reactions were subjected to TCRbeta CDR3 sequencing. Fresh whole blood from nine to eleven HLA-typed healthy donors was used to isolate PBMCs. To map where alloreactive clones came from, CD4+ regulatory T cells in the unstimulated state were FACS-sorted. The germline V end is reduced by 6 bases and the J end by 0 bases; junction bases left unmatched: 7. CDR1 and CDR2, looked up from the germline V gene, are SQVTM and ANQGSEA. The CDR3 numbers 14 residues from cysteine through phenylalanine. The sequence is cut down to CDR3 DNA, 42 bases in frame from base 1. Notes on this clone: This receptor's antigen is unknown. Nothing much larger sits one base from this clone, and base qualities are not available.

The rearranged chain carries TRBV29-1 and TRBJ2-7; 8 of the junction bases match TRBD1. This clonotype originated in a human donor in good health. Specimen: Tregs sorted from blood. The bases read TGCAGCGTGGGGACAGGCTCGAGCTCCTACGAGCAGTACTTC. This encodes CSVGTGSSSYEQYF.